The sequence of this T cell receptor beta chain was determined in a study of radiation and T cells in renal cell carcinoma (dated by TCRdb to about 2020). Broadly, across the study: TCR beta sequencing covered approximately 51 samples in total, comprising some 26 tumors and 27 peripheral blood samples. Across all 55 or so samples, 4 million to 5 million unique CDR3 nucleotide sequences encoding about 2.4 million unique CDR3 amino acid sequences were identified. The paper's findings and limits, for the study overall: In blood, the top tumor clonotypes increased from baseline to 2 weeks after radiation and then shrank by 4 weeks, which suggests a temporary expansion of tumor-resident clones. Compared with control tumors, irradiated tumors had a greater number of dominant CDR3 motifs, and those motifs took up a bigger portion of the repertoire. Because only small tumor regions of roughly 1 g were available, intratumoral heterogeneity was not captured. With a single-armed trial design, the study had no way to address how radiation dose or scheduling affects the TCR repertoire. Compared with controls, irradiated tumors had higher TCR clonality, as the top 100 clonotypes made up an average of approximately 54% of the repertoire, versus roughly 40% in nephrectomy-only tumors. Because pretreatment tumor biopsies were not available, the baseline intratumoral presence of clonotypes could not be determined.

The time point label, read with the paper, signifies: tumor resected at nephrectomy. The treatment or condition label of this sample denotes: 15 Gy SBRT to primary tumor, nephrectomy 4 weeks later. Samples were obtained from a clinical trial, in which 15 Gy stereotactic body radiation therapy was delivered to primary renal cell carcinomas and nephrectomy was performed 4 weeks later. Every patient's renal cell carcinoma showed clear cell pathology. Tumors were dissociated mechanically, digested with collagenase/hyaluronidase at 37 degrees C, processed in gentleMACS C tubes, and stored in liquid nitrogen. The QIAamp DNA Blood Mini Kit (Qiagen) was used to prepare genomic DNA for TCR sequencing. Only samples passing all quality control checks were included in the analyses. The immunoSEQ kit was used, according to the manufacturer's recommendations, to generate TCR beta libraries from genomic DNA. To prepare the libraries, a first multiplex PCR with proprietary primers was run, followed by a second PCR that added unique barcodes, and a bead cleanup was done after each round. A positive control reaction and a negative control reaction, both provided in the kit, were run with every batch of samples. The final libraries underwent checking on an Agilent 4200 TapeStation D1000 ScreenTape, volumetric pooling, and quantification by qPCR. Sequencing was performed on an Illumina NextSeq500 with a MidOutput 150-cycle cartridge, and 156 Read1 and 15 Index1 cycles were run with kit custom primers. The pooled library was loaded at about 0.93 pM with approximately 20% PhiX control spiked in. Per the source publication's procedure: Vendor-processed data were analyzed in R, with a clonotype defined as all T cells sharing the same CDR3 nucleotide sequence. In the clone abundance analyses, frequencies in each sample were normalized to that sample's 10,000 most abundant clones. Public T cell clones, averaging fewer than five per sample, were removed before analysis. ImmunoMap was used for dominant motif analysis with the PAM10 matrix, a gap penalty of 30, and a homology threshold of 0.3, and any motif reaching a cumulative frequency of at least 0.01 was considered dominant. A difference in abundance of at least 32-fold between compartments was used to define tumor-enriched and baseline blood-enriched clonotypes. Tumor-blood repertoire similarity was measured with the Baroni-Urbani and Buser coefficient, and groups were compared using two-tailed Wilcoxon tests in R. The table comes from immuneACCESS by way of TCRdb, which keeps in-frame sequences with V and J called. Part of the clones is missing from these tables; in studies checked, under half for an unresolved V gene and the rest for unknown reasons. The V and J calls and clone size are taken from that table; D and trimming were inferred from the DNA. This sample lists 22,000 or so clones; around 46% were detected once. More than 15% of the sample lies in the top ten.

Note on this clone: The antigen this receptor binds is unknown. The sample holds no much larger clone one base away, and base qualities are not on file.

Germline trimming: 3 bases from V, 7 bases from J; junction bases outside gene matches: 9. The CDR3, cysteine through phenylalanine, is 15 amino acids long. Kept here is only the CDR3 DNA, which spans 45 bases and is read in frame from base 1. CDR1 and CDR2 were assigned from the germline V gene as SGHTA and FQGNSA. The sequence joins TRBV7-2 to TRBJ2-5; 9 central nucleotides agree with TRBD1. The starting material was tumor tissue, obtained from a patient whose treatment included radiotherapy and nephrectomy. The receptor was derived from a woman between 45 and 65 years old with renal cell carcinoma. The CDR3 in this case is CASSLSTGGVGTQYF. Read as DNA, the sequence is TGTGCCAGCAGCTTGAGTACAGGGGGCGTAGGGACCCAGTACTTC.